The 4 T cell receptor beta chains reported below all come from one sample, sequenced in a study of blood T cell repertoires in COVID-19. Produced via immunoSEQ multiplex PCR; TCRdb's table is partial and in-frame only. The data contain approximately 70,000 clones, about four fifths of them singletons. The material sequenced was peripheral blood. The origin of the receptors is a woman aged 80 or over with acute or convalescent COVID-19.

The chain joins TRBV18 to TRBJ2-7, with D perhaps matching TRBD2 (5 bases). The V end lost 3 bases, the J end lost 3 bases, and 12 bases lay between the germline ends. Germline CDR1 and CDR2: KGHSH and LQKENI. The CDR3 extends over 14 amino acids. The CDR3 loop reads CASSPLRGDYEQYF. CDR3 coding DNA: TGTGCCAGCTCACCTCTCCGGGGAGACTACGAGCAGTACTTC. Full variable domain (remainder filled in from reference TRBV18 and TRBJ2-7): NAGVMQNPRHLVRRRGQEARLRCSPMKGHSHVYWYRQLPEEGLKFMVYLQKENIIDESGMPKERFSAEFPKEGPSILRIQQVVRGDSAAYFCASSPLRGDYEQYFGPGTRLTVT.

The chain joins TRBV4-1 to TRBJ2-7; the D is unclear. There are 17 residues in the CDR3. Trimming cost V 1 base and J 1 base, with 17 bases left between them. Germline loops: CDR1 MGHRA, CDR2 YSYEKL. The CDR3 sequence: CASSQGFRELKSYEQYF. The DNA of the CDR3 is TGCGCCAGCAGCCAAGGGTTTAGAGAGCTGAAGTCCTACGAGCAGTACTTC.

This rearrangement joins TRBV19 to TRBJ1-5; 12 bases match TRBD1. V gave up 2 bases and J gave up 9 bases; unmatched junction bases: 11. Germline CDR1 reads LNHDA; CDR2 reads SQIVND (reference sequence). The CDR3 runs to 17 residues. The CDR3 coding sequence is TGTGCCAGTAGTATAACCGGGACAGGGGGCCACGGTCGGCCCCAGCATTTT. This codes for CASSITGTGGHGRPQHF.

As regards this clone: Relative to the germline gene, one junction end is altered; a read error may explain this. As DNA, the CDR3 is TGTGCCAGCAGTCTATCGACAATGGCTGAAGCTTTCTTT. This encodes CASSLSTMAEAFF. The chain links TRBV27 to TRBJ1-1; D unresolved. CDR3 length: 13 residues. Germline V gene sequence: CDR1 MNHEY, CDR2 SMNVEV (reference sequence).